This T cell receptor beta chain was sequenced during a study of blood T cell repertoires in COVID-19. The wider study: Sources were T cells, B-cell-depleted T cells, or PBMCs; the material itself was cDNA or gDNA.

CDR3 length: 12 amino acids. Between the trimmed V and J ends, which lost 7 bases and 1 base, there was a span of 7 bases. Participants' reported clinical history set cohort assignment. Individuals in the exposed group had encountered a COVID-19 case within 2 weeks preceding study entry. As originally analysed: Counts of nucleated cells, estimated from reference gene primer amplification, were obtained. TCRdb's table, derived via immunoSEQ multiplex PCR, lists solely in-frame clones and lacks some. The DNA gave D and trimming, while V, J and clone size come from that table. The data show roughly 140,000 clones, roughly 84% seen once.

This chain links TRBV12-3 or TRBV12-4 with TRBJ1-1; no reliable D call. The source of this sequence is a woman in her fifties or sixties who had been exposed to COVID-19. The sample consisted of PBMCs or T cells enriched from blood (not recorded which). For the CDR3, the DNA is TGTGCCAGCAACGGTAGGAACACTGAAGCTTTCTTT. This codes for CASNGRNTEAFF.